Sequencing of this TCR beta chain was carried out in a study of blood T cell repertoires in COVID-19 (dated by TCRdb to between 2020 and 2021). About the investigation overall: Collaborator samples came from the United States, Italy and Spain and covered acute and convalescent phases of COVID-19. The samples were drawn from the first 160 participants of the ongoing ImmuneRACE study and from 1,254 subjects provided by 6 global collaborators. The material from the prospective study consisted of cDNA or gDNA derived from T cells, B-cell-depleted T cells, or PBMCs. Nearly every sample came with metadata listing a de-identified subject ID, COVID-19 status, age in years and sex. The repertoires were released in a freely available public database meant as a resource for research on the immune response to SARS-CoV-2. HLA class I and class II types, where available, came from metadata supplied by the sample provider rather than from assay-based typing. Deeply sampled blood TCRbeta repertoires from subjects exposed to, actively infected with, or recovered from COVID-19 were included in the dataset.

The germline V gene (reference sequence) sets CDR1 to GTSNPN and CDR2 to SVGIG. V and J are trimmed by 1 base and 13 bases, and the gene matches miss 7 bases of the junction. From cysteine to phenylalanine, the CDR3 is 14 amino acids long. The CDR3 DNA has 42 bases and is translated from base 1. The collaborating institutions used their own protocols to collect whole blood in K2EDTA tubes. For TCRbeta analysis, collaborator samples were shipped as frozen whole blood, as isolated PBMCs, or as DNA extracted from either sample type. This clone appeared once. The antigen this receptor binds is unknown. Nothing much larger sits one base from this clone, and base qualities are not available. What the research found in general, with its limitations: How much clinical and demographic metadata was included differed by source and by participant, and the metadata was provided uncurated.

TCRbeta CDR3 regions were amplified from genomic DNA using the immunoSEQ Assay, a bias-controlled multiplex PCR. Per the original workflow: Nucleated cell counts per sample were estimated from amplification of reference gene primers within the assay. To quantify the absolute abundance of each unique TCRbeta CDR3 rearrangement, sequence reads were collapsed and filtered. Productive Simpson clonality was computed per sample as the square root of Simpson's diversity index over productive rearrangements. TCRdb provides this immuneACCESS table in a form limited to in-frame rearrangements. Some clones are lacking; in checked studies, under half of them reflect an unresolved V gene, and why the rest are absent is not known. For V, J and clone size, that table is used; D and trimming come from the DNA. Across this sample there are around 700,000 clones, with about 90% seen only once. More than 0.25% of the sample lies in the top ten.

The TCR was taken from a woman between 18 and 29 years old with acute or convalescent COVID-19. The sample was peripheral blood. The V and J genes are TRBV30 and TRBJ1-6, and TRBD1 matches 10 of the central bases. The base sequence is TGTGCCTGGAGTGAGGGACAGGGGAAGCGGCCCCTCCACTTT. Translated, it reads CAWSEGQGKRPLHF.